Given below is one TCR beta chain in context. This clonotype is a singleton in its sample. It lacks a known antigen. One end of the junction does not line up with germline, which may come from a read error. Library creation used multiplex PCR. The data were produced on an Illumina HiSeq 2500. TCRbeta libraries were built by three rounds of nested PCR using primers (Table S4), following protocols modified from ARM-PCR. Before sequencing, PCR products of 200-500 bp were excised from the gel and purified with the QIAquick gel extraction kit. The paper's processing steps were these. Reads were cleaned with Trimmomatic, merged with FLASH into complete CDR3 sequences, and assigned to V(D)J germline segments with MiTCR. Clonal diversity was computed as the inverse Simpson's index with VDJtools. In-frame sequences lacking a premature stop codon were counted as productive reads. TCRdb applied fastp at Q25 and MiXCR to the public reads, then kept only in-frame beta chains. Every distinct CDR3 protein forms one entry, paired with its most common genes and DNA. These V and J calls originate from TCRdb's pipeline instead of the authors' own analysis. The sample includes about 67,000 distinct CDR3 sequences, with around 76% observed a single time. The top ten clonotypes cover 45% of the sample.

The germline V gene specifies SGHRS as CDR1 and YFSETQ as CDR2. The CDR3 holds 16 amino acids from the cysteine to the phenylalanine. Of the read, only the CDR3 DNA is kept; its 48 bases are in frame from base 1. Bulk unsorted tissue served as the source for RNA extraction, and RNA quality was assessed using a NanoDrop ND-1000 and an Agilent 2100. The normal lung samples consisted of distant non-tumor tissue collected more than 3 cm from the tumor edge. The donors were newly diagnosed lung cancer patients admitted for thoracic surgery in China from August to November 2014 who had not received prior chemotherapy. Anyone who had undergone radiotherapy or chemotherapy before, or who had another cancer at the same time, was left out of the study. Pieces of surgical tissue measuring about 1-2.3 cm3 were kept in RNAlater solution and held at -80 degrees C until needed. These data come from a study of tumor and adjacent non-tumor tissue in lung cancer (dated by TCRdb to 2016 to 2018). About the study as a whole: Of the cohort, roughly 12 patients had adenocarcinoma, 2 had squamous cell carcinoma and 1 had small cell lung cancer. Among the approximately 15 patients, ages ranged from about 31 to 76 years, approximately 10 were men and 5 were women, and disease was TNM stage I to III. In total, sequencing yielded some 130 million productive TCRbeta reads, which works out to an average of approximately 4 million reads per sample. The study compared bulk TCRbeta repertoires from lung tumor tissue and matched distant non-tumor lung tissue of about 15 lung cancer patients. For each patient, one tumor sample and one normal lung sample were taken, giving about 31 paired specimens that underwent TCRbeta CDR3 sequencing. Broader findings and caveats from the paper: Only roughly 16 patients were included in the cohort, and the need for larger samples and more detailed clinical data was noted by the authors. The top 100 clones made up a significantly larger cumulative share of the repertoire in normal lung than in tumor tissue. TCR diversity was significantly higher in younger patients, and higher tumor TCR diversity was associated with shorter overall and disease-free survival. The sequencing platform is not named in the methods, and unique molecular identifiers are not mentioned. Significantly higher TCR diversity (inverse Simpson) was observed in tumor tissue than in normal lung tissue (around 450 vs 150, P = 0.0075, Mann-Whitney U test). Because peripheral blood was not sequenced, the blood TCRbeta repertoires of the lung cancer patients in the study went unexamined.

This TCR was recovered from a man in his sixties with non-small cell lung cancer. Specimen: distant non-tumor lung tissue. Recombination linked TRBV5-1 to TRBJ2-6; the D element could tentatively be TRBD1 or TRBD2, as 6 bases agree for each. The nucleotide sequence is given as TGCGCCAGCAGCTTAACGGGGGCAACCGGGGCCAACGTCATGACTTTC. This codes for CASSLTGATGANVMTF.